These 7 T cell receptor beta chains share one sample of origin, sequenced in a study of cytomegalovirus exposure and HLA in healthy donors. With 60 Vbeta and 13 Jbeta primers, the PCR was carried out. The table came from immunoSEQ multiplex PCR; TCRdb's copy has only in-frame clones and leaves some out. The sample includes some 97,000 clones, about 74% of them seen just once. Sequenced material: PBMCs. These receptors all come from a young woman in good health and CMV-seropositive.

This clone was detected only a few times. The chain links TRBV4-2 to TRBJ1-5, with D tentatively TRBD1 (5 bases). The CDR3 length is 16 residues. Deletions cut 6 bases from V and 0 bases from J, with 15 bases between. Germline CDR1 and CDR2: LGHNA and YNFKEQ. The CDR3 sequence: CASSPGGGTSNQPQHF. As DNA, the CDR3 is TGTGCCAGCAGTCCCGGCGGGGGTACTAGCAATCAGCCCCAGCATTTT.

Details on this clone: The junction does not match germline at one end; this may be a read error. The gene calls are TRBV7-9 and TRBJ2-7; 9 bases agree with TRBD2. This CDR3 region has 15 residues. Looked up from germline, CDR1 is SEHNR and CDR2 is FQNEAQ (reference sequence). This CDR3 reads CSSSLAGGRAYEQYF. The DNA of the CDR3 is TGTTCCAGCAGCTTAGCGGGCGGGAGGGCCTACGAGCAGTACTTC. The full variable domain, in which reference TRBV7-9 and TRBJ2-7 provide the parts outside the CDR3, is DTGVSQNPRHKITKRGQNVTFRCDPISEHNRLYWYRQTLGQGPEFLTYFQNEAQLEKSRLLSDRFSAERPKGSFSTLEIQRTEQGDSAMYLCSSSLAGGRAYEQYFGPGTRLTVT.

This clone was observed a few times. V gene TRBV14 combines with J gene TRBJ1-1; the D gene is possibly TRBD1 (6 bases). This CDR3 comprises 12 residues. V was clipped by 2 bases and J by 10 bases, with 11 bases between them. Per the germline V gene, CDR1 is SGHDN and CDR2 is FVKESK. The CDR3 DNA reads as TGTGCCAGCAGCCAAACAGGGATTTCAGCTTTCTTT. Translation: CASSQTGISAFF. Full variable domain (remainder filled in from reference TRBV14 and TRBJ1-1): EAGVTQFPSHSVIEKGQTVTLRCDPISGHDNLYWYRRVMGKEIKFLLHFVKESKQDESGMPNNRFLAERTGGTYSTLKVQPAELEDSGVYFCASSQTGISAFFGQGTRLTVV.

The CDR3 nucleotides are TGTGCCAGCAGTTTCGATGACAGGGACGCGGGAACTGAAGCTTTCTTT. It specifies CASSFDDRDAGTEAFF. V is TRBV28 and J is TRBJ1-1, with 7 bases matching TRBD1. The CDR3 is made up of 16 amino acids. Germline CDR1 reads MDHEN; CDR2 reads SYDVKM. V lost 3 bases to trimming and J lost 5 bases; unmatched junction nucleotides: 12.

This chain joins TRBV5-6 and TRBJ2-7; 7 nucleotides match TRBD1. Trimming took 3 bases from V and 7 from J; bases not matched to a gene: 13. Germline loops: CDR1 SGHDT, CDR2 YYEEEE. This CDR3 is 15 amino acids long. As DNA, the CDR3 is TGTGCCAGCAGCTCTATTTCTACAGGGGCTCGGGAGCAGTACTTC. It is translated as CASSSISTGAREQYF.

As for this clone: Other DNA sequences in the sample encode the same CDR3. In nucleotides, the CDR3 is TGTGCCAGCAGAGTCAGCGGGAGCACAGATACGCAGTATTTT. This gives the protein CASRVSGSTDTQYF. The V gene is TRBV6-4, the J gene TRBJ2-3, with D perhaps TRBD2 (6 bases). Between the trimmed V and J ends, which lost 6 bases and 0 bases, there was a span of 10 bases. The germline V gene has CDR1 MRHNA and CDR2 SNTAGT. The CDR3 has 14 amino acids.

The rearrangement joins TRBV9 to TRBJ1-2; a weak D match, TRBD1 (6 bases). V was clipped by 0 bases and J by 8 bases, with 17 bases between them. The CDR3 sequence is 15 residues long. Germline V gives CDR1 SGDLS, CDR2 YYNGEE. CDR3 sequence: CASSVEARGTKGYTF. The CDR3 DNA sequence: TGTGCCAGCAGCGTAGAGGCCAGGGGCACAAAGGGCTACACCTTC.